The sequence of this T cell receptor (beta chain) was determined in a study of OX40 agonist ivuxolimab in advanced cancers. Study details: A partial response was reached by three patients: one with hepatocellular carcinoma and two with cutaneous melanoma. The study, taken as a whole, reports: Expanded peripheral T-cell antigen specificity went undetermined.

The CDR3 runs 16 residues. V shed 2 bases and J 4 bases; nucleotides not matched to a gene: 6. CDR1 SGHNT and CDR2 YYREEE come from the germline V gene (reference sequence). In the case of this clone: Its specificity is unknown.

Produced via immunoSEQ multiplex PCR; TCRdb's table is partial and in-frame only. The table lists about 67,000 clones, more than 75% of them singletons. The TCR originated in an adult with an advanced solid tumor such as melanoma, head and neck, liver or kidney cancer. The chain couples TRBV5-4 to TRBJ2-5, with 12 bases aligning to TRBD2. The specimen comprised CD4+ or CD8+ T cells sorted from blood, sampled in a trial of the OX40 agonist ivuxolimab. The CDR3 here is CASSFRLAGALETQYF. The CDR3 DNA reads as TGTGCCAGCAGCTTCCGACTAGCGGGGGCTTTAGAGACCCAGTACTTC.